Listed here is a single TCR beta chain. V was clipped by 2 bases and J by 1 base, with 9 bases between them. Germline V gene sequence: CDR1 SGDLS, CDR2 YYNGEE. The CDR3 covers 14 residues. These data originate in a study of radiation and T cells in renal cell carcinoma. Time point: baseline pretreatment blood. Treatment specified: 15 Gy SBRT to primary tumor, nephrectomy 4 weeks later. Sequencing used immunoSEQ multiplex PCR; TCRdb keeps in-frame clones, though not all of them. The sample has about 150,000 clones, around 89% seen once. V is TRBV9 and J is TRBJ1-1; D not resolved. The clonotype originates from a woman in her 70s with renal cell carcinoma. The source material was blood, sampled from a patient whose treatment included radiotherapy and nephrectomy. The CDR3 sequence is CASSVLPANTEAFF. The CDR3 nucleotides are TGTGCCAGCAGCGTTCTTCCCGCGAACACTGAAGCTTTCTTT.